This T cell receptor beta chain was identified during a study of cytomegalovirus exposure and HLA in healthy donors. The donors, nominally healthy at sampling, likely had unrecorded immune exposures. This clone has more than one count but fewer than ten. The PCR made use of 60 Vbeta and 13 Jbeta primers. Using immunoSEQ multiplex PCR, the repertoire was profiled, and TCRdb retains in-frame clones only, with some absent. This table has tens of thousands of clones, 78% appearing once. This CDR3 has 14 amino acids. J gave up 5 bases and V 8 bases, and 5 bases lay outside the gene matches. Germline assignment: CDR1 SGHRS and CDR2 YFSETQ.

Sequencing was done on a sample of PBMCs. This TCR was recovered from a man aged 18 to 30 in good health and CMV-seropositive. This chain uses TRBV5-1 with TRBJ2-5; 14 bases fit TRBD2. The CDR3 loop reads CASGTSGSGETQYF. For the CDR3, the DNA is TGCGCCAGTGGGACTAGCGGGAGTGGGGAGACCCAGTACTTC.